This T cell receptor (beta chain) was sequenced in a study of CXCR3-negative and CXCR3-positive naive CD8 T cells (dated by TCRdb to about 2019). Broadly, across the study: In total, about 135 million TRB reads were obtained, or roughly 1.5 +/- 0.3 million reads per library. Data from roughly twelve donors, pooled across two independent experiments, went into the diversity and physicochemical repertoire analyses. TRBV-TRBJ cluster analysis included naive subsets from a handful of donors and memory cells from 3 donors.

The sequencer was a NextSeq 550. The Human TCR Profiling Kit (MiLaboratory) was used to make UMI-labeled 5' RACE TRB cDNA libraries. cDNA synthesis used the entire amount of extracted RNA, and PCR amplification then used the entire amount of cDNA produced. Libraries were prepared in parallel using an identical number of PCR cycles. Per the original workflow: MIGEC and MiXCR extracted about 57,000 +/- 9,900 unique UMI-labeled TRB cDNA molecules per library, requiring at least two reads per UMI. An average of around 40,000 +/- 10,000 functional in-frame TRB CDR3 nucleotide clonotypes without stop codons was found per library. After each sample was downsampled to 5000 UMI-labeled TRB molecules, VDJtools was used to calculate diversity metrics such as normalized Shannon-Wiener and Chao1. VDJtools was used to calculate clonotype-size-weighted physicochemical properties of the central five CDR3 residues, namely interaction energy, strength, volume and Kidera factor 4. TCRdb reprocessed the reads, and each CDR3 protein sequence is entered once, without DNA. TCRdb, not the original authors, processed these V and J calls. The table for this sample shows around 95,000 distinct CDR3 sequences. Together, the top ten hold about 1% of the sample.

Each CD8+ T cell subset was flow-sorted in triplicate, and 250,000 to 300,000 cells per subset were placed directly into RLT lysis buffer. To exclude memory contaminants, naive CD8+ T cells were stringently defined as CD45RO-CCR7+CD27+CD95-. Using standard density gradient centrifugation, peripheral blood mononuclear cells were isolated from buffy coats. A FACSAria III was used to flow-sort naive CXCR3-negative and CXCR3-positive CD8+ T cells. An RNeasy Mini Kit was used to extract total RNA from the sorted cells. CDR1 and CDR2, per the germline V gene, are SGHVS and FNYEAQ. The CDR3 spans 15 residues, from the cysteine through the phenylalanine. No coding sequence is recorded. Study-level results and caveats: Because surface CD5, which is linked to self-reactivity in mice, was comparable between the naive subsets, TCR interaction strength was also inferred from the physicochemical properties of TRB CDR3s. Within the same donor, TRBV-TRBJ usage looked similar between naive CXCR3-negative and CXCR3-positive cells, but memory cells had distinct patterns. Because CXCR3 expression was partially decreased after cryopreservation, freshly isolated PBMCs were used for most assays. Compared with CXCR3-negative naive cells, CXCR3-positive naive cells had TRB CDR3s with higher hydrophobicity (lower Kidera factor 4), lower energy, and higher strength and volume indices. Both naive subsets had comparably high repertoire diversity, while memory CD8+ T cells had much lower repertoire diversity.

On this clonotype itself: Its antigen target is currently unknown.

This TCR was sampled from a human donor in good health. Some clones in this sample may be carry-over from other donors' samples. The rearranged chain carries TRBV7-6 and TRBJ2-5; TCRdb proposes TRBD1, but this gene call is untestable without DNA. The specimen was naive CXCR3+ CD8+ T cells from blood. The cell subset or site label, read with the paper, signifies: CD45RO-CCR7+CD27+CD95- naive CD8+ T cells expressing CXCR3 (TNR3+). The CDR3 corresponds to CASSLVGAAQETQYF. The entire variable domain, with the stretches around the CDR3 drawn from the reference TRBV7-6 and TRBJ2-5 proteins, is GAGVSQSPRYKVTKRGQDVALRCDPISGHVSLYWYRQALGQGPEFLTYFNYEAQQDKSGLPNDRFSAERPEGSISTLTIQRTEQRDSAMYRCASSLVGAAQETQYFGPGTRLLVL.